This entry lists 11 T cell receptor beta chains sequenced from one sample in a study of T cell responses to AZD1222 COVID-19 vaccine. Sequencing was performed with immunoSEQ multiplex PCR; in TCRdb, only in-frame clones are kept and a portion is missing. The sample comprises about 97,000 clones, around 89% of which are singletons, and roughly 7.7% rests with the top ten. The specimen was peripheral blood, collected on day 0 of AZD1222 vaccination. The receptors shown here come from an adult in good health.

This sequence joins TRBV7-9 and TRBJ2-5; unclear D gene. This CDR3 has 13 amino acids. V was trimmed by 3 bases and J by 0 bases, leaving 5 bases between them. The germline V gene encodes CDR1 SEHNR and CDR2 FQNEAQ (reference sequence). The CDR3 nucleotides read TGTGCCAGCAGCTTTAGGGACCAAGAGACCCAGTACTTC. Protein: CASSFRDQETQYF.

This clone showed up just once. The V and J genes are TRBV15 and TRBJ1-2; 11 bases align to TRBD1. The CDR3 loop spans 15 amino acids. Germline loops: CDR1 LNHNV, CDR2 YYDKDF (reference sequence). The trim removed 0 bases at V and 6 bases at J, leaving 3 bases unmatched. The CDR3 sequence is CATSRDGTGGDGYTF. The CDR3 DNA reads TGTGCCACCAGCAGAGATGGGACAGGGGGAGATGGCTACACCTTC.

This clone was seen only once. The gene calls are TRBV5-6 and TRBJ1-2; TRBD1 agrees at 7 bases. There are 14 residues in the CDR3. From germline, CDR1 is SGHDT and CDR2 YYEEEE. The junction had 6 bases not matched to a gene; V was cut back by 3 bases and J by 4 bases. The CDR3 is CASSWGQKVYGYTF. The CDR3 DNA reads TGTGCCAGCAGCTGGGGACAGAAAGTCTATGGCTACACCTTC.

In nucleotides, the CDR3 is TGTGCCAGTAGTCCATTGGGCGGAGGCTACGAGCAGTACTTC. It specifies CASSPLGGGYEQYF. V gene TRBV19 combines with J gene TRBJ2-7; TRBD2 is a possible D gene (5 bases). The CDR3 totals 14 residues. The germline gives CDR1 LNHDA, CDR2 SQIVND (reference sequence). Trimming took 5 bases from V and 3 from J, leaving 14 bases between them.

CDR3 nucleotides: TGTGCCAGCAGAACTAGCGGGGTAAATGAGCAGTTCTTC. This encodes CASRTSGVNEQFF. This chain links TRBV28 with TRBJ2-1; 10 bases line up with TRBD2. Per germline, CDR1 MDHEN and CDR2 SYDVKM. Trimming cost V 6 bases and J 7 bases; bases outside gene matches: 3. The CDR3 contains 13 residues.

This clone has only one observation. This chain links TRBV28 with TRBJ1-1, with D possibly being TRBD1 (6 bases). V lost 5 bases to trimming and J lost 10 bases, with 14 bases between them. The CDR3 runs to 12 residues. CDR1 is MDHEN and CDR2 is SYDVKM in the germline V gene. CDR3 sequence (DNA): TGTGCCAGCAGTGGTCAGGGGTATGGAGCTTTCTTT. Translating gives CASSGQGYGAFF.

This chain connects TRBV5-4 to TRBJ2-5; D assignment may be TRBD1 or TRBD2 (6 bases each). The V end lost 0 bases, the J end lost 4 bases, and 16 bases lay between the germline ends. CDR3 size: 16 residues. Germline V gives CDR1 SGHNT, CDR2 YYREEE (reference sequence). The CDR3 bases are TGTGCCAGCAGCTTGGGGGGGGCGGGATCTCGAGAGACCCAGTACTTC. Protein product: CASSLGGAGSRETQYF.

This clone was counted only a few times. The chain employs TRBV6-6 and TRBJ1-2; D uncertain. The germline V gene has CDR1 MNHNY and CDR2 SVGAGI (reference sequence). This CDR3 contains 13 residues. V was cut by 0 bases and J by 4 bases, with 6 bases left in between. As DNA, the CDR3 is TGTGCCAGCAGTTACTCCCCATTCTATGGCTACACCTTC. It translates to CASSYSPFYGYTF.

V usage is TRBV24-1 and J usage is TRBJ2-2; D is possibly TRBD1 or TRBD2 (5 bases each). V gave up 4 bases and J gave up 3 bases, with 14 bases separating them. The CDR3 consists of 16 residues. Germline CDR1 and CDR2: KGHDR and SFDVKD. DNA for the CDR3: TGTGCCACCAGTGACCGACAGAGGGGTGACACCGGGGAGCTGTTTTTT. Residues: CATSDRQRGDTGELFF.

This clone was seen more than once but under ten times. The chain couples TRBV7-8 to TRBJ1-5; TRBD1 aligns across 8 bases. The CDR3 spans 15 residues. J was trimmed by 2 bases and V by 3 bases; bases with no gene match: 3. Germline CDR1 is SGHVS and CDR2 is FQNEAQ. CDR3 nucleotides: TGTGCCAGCAGCTTTCCAGGGGGCGGCAATCAGCCCCAGCATTTT. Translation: CASSFPGGGNQPQHF.

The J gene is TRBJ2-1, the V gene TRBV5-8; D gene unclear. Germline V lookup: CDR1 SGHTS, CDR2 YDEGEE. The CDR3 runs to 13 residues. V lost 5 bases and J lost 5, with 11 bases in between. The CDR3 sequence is CASRGQDHNEQFF. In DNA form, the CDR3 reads TGTGCCAGCAGGGGCCAGGACCACAATGAGCAGTTCTTC.